These T cell receptor beta chains were read from a single sample in a study of control samples from healthy donors and cancer patients. Produced via immunoSEQ multiplex PCR; TCRdb's table is partial and in-frame only. The sample has about 70,000 clones, 84% seen once; the top ten hold approximately 30%. Specimen: blood. Source of these receptors: a man aged 45-65 years in good health. The CDR3 runs from the conserved cysteine through the conserved F or W. Each record gives: clone size, V gene, D gene, J gene, CDR3 protein, CDR3 DNA. D genes are given only for firm matches. Clone size is not always given. Where it is, it says once, few, many or a class for expanded clones.

-	TRBV19	-	TRBJ1-2	CASWLGSYGYTF	TGTGCCAGTTGGCTGGGGTCCTACGGCTACACCTTC
-	TRBV5-1	-	TRBJ1-1	CASSFESRAGTEAFF	TGCGCCAGCAGCTTCGAATCCAGGGCGGGAACTGAAGCTTTCTTT
-	TRBV6-5	-	TRBJ2-6	CASSYQRASGANVLTF	TGTGCCAGCAGTTACCAAAGGGCTTCTGGGGCCAACGTCCTGACTTTC
-	TRBV4-3	TRBD2	TRBJ2-7	CASSQDVPGTSGSEQYF	TGCGCCAGCAGCCAAGATGTCCCCGGGACTAGCGGGTCGGAGCAGTACTTC
few	TRBV4-1	TRBD1	TRBJ2-7	CASSHRAGQGIFEQYF	TGCGCCAGCAGCCACAGAGCGGGACAGGGGATATTCGAGCAGTACTTC
-	TRBV11-1	-	TRBJ1-2	CASSPSQGVYGYTF	TGTGCCAGCAGCCCTAGTCAGGGCGTCTATGGCTACACCTTC
few	TRBV30	TRBD1	TRBJ1-2	CAWSVGGGDTGYTF	TGTGCCTGGAGTGTTGGAGGGGGCGATACTGGCTACACCTTC
-	TRBV4-2	-	TRBJ2-3	CASSQKGGFGTDTQYF	TGTGCCAGCAGCCAAAAAGGGGGTTTTGGCACAGATACGCAGTATTTT
-	TRBV19	-	TRBJ1-1	CASSIDRPGLEAFF	TGTGCCAGTAGTATAGACAGGCCAGGCCTCGAAGCTTTCTTT
-	TRBV4-3	TRBD2	TRBJ2-4	CASSQDSGDYIQYF	TGCGCCAGCAGCCAAGACAGCGGGGATTACATTCAGTACTTC
-	TRBV5-4	TRBD2	TRBJ2-3	CASSLGSGGTDTQYF	TGTGCCAGCAGCTTGGGAAGCGGGGGGACTGATACGCAGTATTTT
-	TRBV28	TRBD1	TRBJ1-5	CASTSSGGQNQPQHF	TGTGCCAGCACCTCCTCGGGGGGACAGAATCAGCCCCAGCATTTT
-	TRBV5-1	TRBD2	TRBJ2-1	CASSLVASGGNEQFF	TGCGCCAGCAGCTTGGTAGCCTCCGGGGGGAATGAGCAGTTCTTC
-	TRBV6-1	-	TRBJ1-2	CASSERGLYGYTF	TGTGCCAGCAGTGAACGGGGACTCTATGGCTACACCTTC
once	TRBV7-9	-	TRBJ1-1	CASSLVGTFEAFF	TGTGCCAGCAGCTTAGTGGGGACGTTCGAAGCTTTCTTT
few	TRBV7-2	-	TRBJ2-3	CASSIDRPVVVTDTQYF	TGTGCCAGCAGCATAGACCGTCCAGTAGTAGTGACAGATACGCAGTATTTT
-	TRBV7-6	-	TRBJ2-5	CASSLGMNKETQYF	TGTGCCAGCAGCTTAGGGATGAATAAAGAGACCCAGTACTTC
few	TRBV7-3	-	TRBJ2-5	CASSPWDSSETQYF	TGTGCCAGCAGCCCGTGGGACTCCTCAGAGACCCAGTACTTC
-	TRBV27	-	TRBJ1-4	CASSFRGGRGEKLFF	TGTGCCAGCAGTTTTCGAGGGGGGCGAGGGGAAAAACTGTTTTTT
-	TRBV4-2	TRBD2	TRBJ2-7	CASSQWRLAVYEQYF	TGTGCCAGCAGTCAATGGAGACTAGCGGTCTACGAGCAGTACTTC
-	TRBV5-1	-	TRBJ1-6	CASSLGGLGSPLHF	TGCGCCAGCAGCTTGGGGGGCCTAGGTTCACCCCTCCACTTT
-	TRBV5-1	TRBD2	TRBJ2-1	CASSSGGVYNEQFF	TGCGCCAGCAGCAGCGGGGGGGTTTACAATGAGCAGTTCTTC
-	TRBV7-9	-	TRBJ2-7	CASSLVQGRTGEQYF	TGTGCCAGCAGCTTAGTCCAGGGGCGGACGGGCGAGCAGTACTTC